A single sample gave rise to the 25 T cell receptor beta chains below, sequenced in a study of blood T cell repertoires in COVID-19. The assay was immunoSEQ multiplex PCR, and TCRdb's table has in-frame clones only and misses some. The table includes roughly 70,000 clones, roughly 80% detected once. The sequencing sample was made of peripheral blood. The source of these receptors is a woman aged 80 or over with active or convalescent COVID-19.

The V gene is TRBV6-1, the J gene TRBJ1-5, with D perhaps TRBD1 (5 bases). This CDR3 spans 18 amino acids. The germline CDR1 and CDR2 sequences are MNHNS and SASEGT. V was clipped by 3 bases and J by 2 bases, with 20 bases between them. This CDR3 reads CASSDPGAVQQGNQPQHF. For the CDR3, the DNA is TGTGCCAGCAGTGATCCTGGGGCAGTCCAGCAGGGCAATCAGCCCCAGCATTTT.

This rearrangement joins TRBV29-1 to TRBJ2-5, with TRBD2 as a possible D gene (6 bases). CDR3 length equals 11 residues. V was shortened by 7 bases and J by 5 bases, with 11 bases between the two germline ends. Germline CDR1 SQVTM, CDR2 ANQGSEA. The CDR3 bases are TGCAGCGCCCGGGACTGGGAGACCCAGTACTTC. Its protein is CSARDWETQYF.

The CDR3 sequence is CSVEQGTNEKLFF. As DNA, the CDR3 is TGCAGCGTTGAACAGGGAACTAATGAAAAACTGTTTTTT. The chain recombines TRBV29-1 with TRBJ1-4; tentative D call: TRBD1 (5 bases). Germline V lookup: CDR1 SQVTM, CDR2 ANQGSEA. V lost 2 bases and J lost 1, with 5 bases in between. The CDR3 sequence is 13 residues long.

This chain joins TRBV4-3 and TRBJ2-1; a weak D match, TRBD2 (7 bases). The ends were cut back, 0 bases at V and 8 bases at J, with 20 bases in the middle. Germline V CDR1 and CDR2: LGHNA, YSLEER. The CDR3 sequence is 17 residues long. The chain's CDR3 is CASSQDWGRGGVYEQFF. As DNA, the CDR3 is TGCGCCAGCAGCCAAGATTGGGGGAGGGGGGGCGTTTATGAGCAGTTCTTC.

V and J are TRBV5-3 and TRBJ2-3; D perhaps matches TRBD2 (5 bases). TRBV5-3 is sorted into the ORF group, with uncertain function. The CDR3 runs to 15 residues. The V and J ends lost 4 bases and 0 bases respectively, with 12 bases between them. The CDR3 is CARSKRGLSTDTQYF. The CDR3 region has the DNA TGTGCCAGAAGCAAACGAGGGCTAAGCACAGATACGCAGTATTTT.

The chain employs TRBV19 and TRBJ1-5; D ambiguous. The CDR3 sequence is 17 residues long. Deletions cut 2 bases from V and 0 bases from J, with 14 bases between. Germline CDR1 reads LNHDA; CDR2 reads SQIVND (reference sequence). Here the CDR3 reads CASSIWGAYYSNQPQHF. In nucleotides, the CDR3 is TGTGCCAGTAGTATATGGGGAGCCTATTATAGCAATCAGCCCCAGCATTTT.

This chain links TRBV28 with TRBJ2-1, with D hard to call. CDR1 is MDHEN, CDR2 SYDVKM, per germline. V was pared by 5 bases and J by 0 bases, with 8 bases between. The CDR3 runs to 14 residues. DNA of the CDR3: TGTGCCAGCAGTGTATCAGGCTCCTACAATGAGCAGTTCTTC. Translation gives CASSVSGSYNEQFF. The whole variable domain, filled in from reference TRBV28 and TRBJ2-1, reads DVKVTQSSRYLVKRTGEKVFLECVQDMDHENMFWYRQDPGLGLRLIYFSYDVKMKEKGDIPEGYSVSREKKERFSLILESASTNQTSMYLCASSVSGSYNEQFFGPGTRLTVL.

The chain joins TRBV18 to TRBJ2-7; 13 nucleotides match TRBD2. This CDR3 comprises 16 residues. From germline, CDR1 is KGHSH and CDR2 LQKENI. With 4 bases clipped from V and 2 bases from J, the junction kept 5 bases outside the gene matches. CDR3 residues: CASSQVTSGRTYEQYF. CDR3 in DNA: TGTGCCAGCTCACAAGTGACTAGCGGGAGGACCTACGAGCAGTACTTC.

The chain couples TRBV7-6 to TRBJ2-3; TRBD1 matches at 8 bases. V shed 1 base and J 6 bases; nucleotides not matched to a gene: 3. Germline V gene sequence: CDR1 SGHVS, CDR2 FNYEAQ. This CDR3 contains 14 residues. The CDR3 DNA reads as TGTGCCAGCAGCTTAGGCAGGGGGCCGGATACGCAGTATTTT. It translates to CASSLGRGPDTQYF.

The chain has TRBV28 and TRBJ1-3, with D possibly being TRBD1 (6 bases). The V gene lost 3 bases and the J gene lost 1 base, with 13 bases spanning the gap. CDR3 size: 16 residues. In germline, CDR1 is MDHEN, CDR2 SYDVKM. The CDR3 nucleotides are TGTGCCAGCAGTTTGGGGCAGGGGAAATCTGGAAACACCATATATTTT. It specifies CASSLGQGKSGNTIYF.

The rearrangement joins TRBV7-2 to TRBJ2-7, with TRBD2 identical over 9 bases. With 5 bases clipped from V and 9 bases from J, the junction kept 11 bases outside the gene matches. The CDR3 totals 14 residues. Germline CDR1 SGHTA, CDR2 FQGNSA. CDR3 coding DNA: TGTGCCAGCAGCCCAGGGACTAGCCCGCTTGGGCAGTACTTC. This encodes CASSPGTSPLGQYF. Based on the CDR3 plus reference TRBV7-2 and TRBJ2-7, the full variable domain is GAGVSQSPSNKVTEKGKDVELRCDPISGHTALYWYRQSLGQGLEFLIYFQGNSAPDKSGLPSDRFSAERTGGSVSTLTIQRTQQEDSAVYLCASSPGTSPLGQYFGPGTRLTVT.

The V and J genes are TRBV28 and TRBJ1-1, with TRBD1 matching 8 bases. This CDR3 is 17 amino acids long. CDR1 and CDR2 from the germline V gene are MDHEN and SYDVKM. V shed 5 bases, J shed 0 bases, and the junction held 11 bases outside the gene matches. The DNA for the CDR3 is TGTGCCAGCAGTCCAGGGGGCGCAGTTGGGATGAACACTGAAGCTTTCTTT. Translated: CASSPGGAVGMNTEAFF.

This clone was counted between two and nine times. V usage is TRBV4-2 and J usage is TRBJ2-5, with D possibly TRBD2 on 6 matching bases. The CDR3 has 14 amino acids. V dropped 0 bases and J dropped 7 bases, with 12 bases sitting between them. Germline loops: CDR1 LGHNA, CDR2 YNFKEQ. CDR3 residues: CASSQDLLGGTQYF. CDR3 DNA: TGTGCCAGCAGCCAAGATCTCCTCGGGGGGACCCAGTACTTC.

The rearrangement joins TRBV6-2 or TRBV6-3 to TRBJ2-7; D is possibly TRBD2 (5 bases). Looked up from germline, CDR1 is MNHEY and CDR2 is SVGEGT. Deletions cut 2 bases from V and 1 base from J, with 9 bases between. This CDR3 has 14 amino acids. CDR3 in amino acids: CASSYGRASYEQYF. In DNA form, the CDR3 reads TGTGCCAGCAGTTACGGGCGGGCGTCCTACGAGCAGTACTTC.

The rearrangement uses TRBV10-1 and TRBJ2-3; the match to TRBD2 covers 9 bases. With 3 bases clipped from V and 0 bases from J, the junction kept 10 bases outside the gene matches. This CDR3 is built from 18 residues. The germline V gene encodes CDR1 WNHNN and CDR2 SYGVQD (reference sequence). CDR3 protein: CASSEERGRAISTDTQYF. In DNA form, the CDR3 reads TGCGCCAGCAGTGAAGAGCGCGGGAGGGCGATCAGCACAGATACGCAGTATTTT.

This chain uses TRBV10-3 with TRBJ1-1; possible D gene TRBD1, 6 bases. Germline loops: CDR1 ENHRY, CDR2 SYGVKD. The CDR3 covers 17 residues. Trimming pared 0 bases from V and 0 bases from J, leaving 14 bases between. CDR3 nucleotides: TGTGCCATCAGTGAGTCGGGGGCAGGCCCGATGAACACTGAAGCTTTCTTT. Translating gives CAISESGAGPMNTEAFF.

The chain recombines TRBV11-3 with TRBJ2-7; TRBD1 might be the D (6 bases). CDR3 length: 16 residues. Trimming cost V 1 base and J 3 bases, with 16 bases left between them. Germline CDR1 reads SGHNT; CDR2 reads YENEEA. The CDR3 nucleotides are TGTGCCAGCAGCTTAGGAGACAGGTGGGGTAGCTACGAGCAGTACTTC. Protein product: CASSLGDRWGSYEQYF.

Concerning this clone itself: A junction boundary mismatches the germline segment, possibly from a read error. J is TRBJ2-5 and V is TRBV7-9; 8 bases agree with TRBD1. CDR1 and CDR2 from the germline V gene are SEHNR and FQNEAQ (reference sequence). The CDR3 loop spans 15 amino acids. The CDR3 region has the DNA TGTGCCAGCAGTCAGGGACAGGCCGACCAAGAGCCCCAGTACTTC. Amino acid sequence: CASSQGQADQEPQYF.

This clone has only a few counts. This sequence joins TRBV28 and TRBJ2-1, with D maybe TRBD2 (6 bases). The V gene's germline CDR1 is MDHEN and CDR2 SYDVKM. V gave up 3 bases and J gave up 6 bases, with 18 bases separating them. The CDR3 contains 16 residues. In DNA, the CDR3 is TGTGCCAGCAGTTTTTTCGCGCCCCGGCGGGGCAATGAGCAGTTCTTC. Protein product: CASSFFAPRRGNEQFF.

V and J are TRBV18 and TRBJ2-1; the match to TRBD2 covers 9 bases. V shed 5 bases, J shed 6 bases, and the junction held 8 bases outside the gene matches. The germline gives CDR1 KGHSH, CDR2 LQKENI. The CDR3 spans 15 residues. The CDR3 reads CASSGGTSSVNEQFF. The CDR3 nucleotides read TGTGCCAGCTCAGGGGGGACTAGCTCTGTCAATGAGCAGTTCTTC.

The chain carries TRBV5-1 and TRBJ1-2; D not resolved. The CDR3 contains 13 residues. Trimming left V 5 bases short and J 2 bases short, with 10 bases between. CDR1 SGHRS and CDR2 YFSETQ come from the germline V gene. CDR3 in DNA: TGCGCCAGCAGTAAAGCCGCAAACTATGGCTACACCTTC. Translated: CASSKAANYGYTF.

This chain joins TRBV7-2 and TRBJ1-4, with TRBD1 as a possible D gene (5 bases). The CDR3 loop spans 19 amino acids. The V gene lost 2 bases and the J gene lost 4 bases, with 23 bases spanning the gap. CDR1 and CDR2 from the germline V gene are SGHTA and FQGNSA. The CDR3 sequence is CASSLFGRTLPTGNEKLFF. In DNA, the CDR3 is TGTGCCAGCAGCTTATTCGGCAGGACACTGCCAACGGGTAATGAAAAACTGTTTTTT.

This chain links TRBV6-2 or TRBV6-3 with TRBJ1-4; D is uncertain. CDR3 length: 13 residues. Germline values: CDR1 MNHEY, CDR2 SVGEGT. V was cut by 4 bases and J by 5 bases, with 8 bases left in between. This CDR3 is CASSFDWNEKLFF. In DNA, the CDR3 is TGTGCCAGCAGTTTCGACTGGAATGAAAAACTGTTTTTT.

The chain combines TRBV7-7 with TRBJ2-1; D may be TRBD2 (6 bases). The CDR3 contains 14 residues. V was trimmed by 0 bases and J by 7 bases, leaving 10 bases between them. Germline V gives CDR1 SSHAT, CDR2 FNYEAQ (reference sequence). The CDR3 DNA reads TGTGCCAGCAGCTTAGCGGGAGGTAGTAATGAGCAGTTCTTC. Amino acids: CASSLAGGSNEQFF.

V and J are TRBV7-8 and TRBJ1-5; D remains unclear. Trimming cost V 1 base and J 8 bases, with 15 bases left between them. Germline V gene sequence: CDR1 SGHVS, CDR2 FQNEAQ. This CDR3 comprises 15 residues. CDR3 sequence reads: CASSLEVRSVEPQHF. DNA of the CDR3: TGTGCCAGCAGCTTAGAAGTGCGGAGCGTTGAGCCCCAGCATTTT.